Below are 16 T cell receptor beta chains sequenced from a single sample in a study of blood T cell repertoires in COVID-19. Profiled with immunoSEQ multiplex PCR; TCRdb holds only in-frame clones, not every one. The sample contains about 140,000 clones, around 86% of which appear only once. The specimen sequenced was peripheral blood. The receptors stem from a human donor in a cohort sampled during active COVID-19.

The chain carries TRBV28 and TRBJ2-7; D perhaps matches TRBD1 (6 bases). V was shortened by 4 bases and J by 3 bases, with 13 bases between the two germline ends. CDR3 length: 14 residues. CDR1 and CDR2 (germline): MDHEN, SYDVKM. The CDR3 reads CASSSSGQIYEQYF. CDR3 nucleotides: TGTGCCAGCAGTTCTTCAGGACAGATCTACGAGCAGTACTTC. Supplemented by reference TRBV28 and TRBJ2-7, the full variable domain reads DVKVTQSSRYLVKRTGEKVFLECVQDMDHENMFWYRQDPGLGLRLIYFSYDVKMKEKGDIPEGYSVSREKKERFSLILESASTNQTSMYLCASSSSGQIYEQYFGPGTRLTVT.

This clone came up a few times. The chain has TRBV2 and TRBJ1-5, with D perhaps TRBD1 (6 bases). The CDR3 is 15 residues long. V was cut by 5 bases and J by 0 bases, with 11 bases left in between. The germline CDR1 and CDR2 sequences are SNHLY and FYNNEI. As DNA, the CDR3 is TGTGCCAGCAGTAAGGACAGCTATAGCAATCAGCCCCAGCATTTT. Amino acids: CASSKDSYSNQPQHF.

This clone was observed a single time. This CDR3 reads CASSLDGQHSNQPQHF. As DNA, the CDR3 is TGTGCCAGCAGCTTGGATGGACAGCATAGCAATCAGCCCCAGCATTTT. The chain is built from TRBV5-5 and TRBJ1-5; tentatively, D is TRBD1 (6 bases). Germline-derived CDR1 and CDR2 are SGHKS and YYEKEE (reference sequence). The CDR3 consists of 16 residues. Deletions cut 0 bases from V and 0 bases from J, with 10 bases between.

V is TRBV4-2 and J is TRBJ2-6, with 9 bases aligning to TRBD2. This CDR3 is built from 18 residues. Germline trimming cut 0 bases from V and 0 bases from J; bases unmatched to any gene: 3. The germline gives CDR1 LGHNA, CDR2 YNFKEQ. The DNA for the CDR3 is TGTGCCAGCAGCCAAGAGGCGGGGGGGAGCTCTGGGGCCAACGTCCTGACTTTC. As protein: CASSQEAGGSSGANVLTF.

The chain uses TRBV4-2 and TRBJ1-4, with D hard to call. V was trimmed by 1 base and J by 0 bases, leaving 12 bases between them. The CDR3 extends over 17 amino acids. Germline V CDR1 and CDR2: LGHNA, YNFKEQ. This CDR3 reads CASSQVDTLATNEKLFF. Here the CDR3 DNA reads TGTGCCAGCAGCCAAGTCGACACCCTGGCAACTAATGAAAAACTGTTTTTT.

V usage is TRBV27 and J usage is TRBJ1-2; D unresolved. The CDR3 is made up of 14 amino acids. CDR1 is MNHEY, CDR2 SMNVEV, per germline (reference sequence). With 6 bases removed from V and 2 bases from J, the gap between germline ends came to 13 bases. CDR3 DNA: TGTGCCAGCAGGGAAATAGGAGGAAACTATGGCTACACCTTC. Translating gives CASREIGGNYGYTF.

In this sample, this clone turned up once. V is TRBV18 and J is TRBJ2-2; a possible D gene is TRBD2 (5 bases). Deletions cut 6 bases from V and 9 bases from J, with 11 bases between. From germline, CDR1 is KGHSH and CDR2 LQKENI. CDR3 length equals 12 residues. CDR3 amino acids: CASSQRARELFF. In DNA, the CDR3 is TGTGCCAGCTCTCAGAGGGCGCGGGAGCTGTTTTTT.

This chain connects TRBV6-6 to TRBJ2-5, with 8 positions matching TRBD2. This CDR3 spans 16 amino acids. The ends lost 2 bases at V and 2 bases at J; junction bases unmatched: 7. CDR1 and CDR2 (germline): MNHNY, SVGAGI (reference sequence). The CDR3 DNA reads TGTGCCAGCAGTTACGTGGGGCGGGGGGAACAAGAGACCCAGTACTTC. It yields the protein CASSYVGRGEQETQYF.

The chain uses TRBV11-2 and TRBJ2-7, with 10 bases lining up with TRBD2. This CDR3 region has 14 residues. V lost 4 bases, J lost 6 bases, and 6 bases stayed unmatched. CDR1 SGHAT and CDR2 FQNNGV come from the germline V gene. The CDR3 spells CASSSGTSVREQYF. For the CDR3, the DNA is TGTGCCAGCAGCTCCGGGACTAGCGTGCGCGAGCAGTACTTC.

This chain uses TRBV10-3 with TRBJ2-1, with D maybe TRBD2 (5 bases). Between the trimmed V and J ends, which lost 5 bases and 5 bases, there was a span of 7 bases. Looked up from germline, CDR1 is ENHRY and CDR2 is SYGVKD. The CDR3 has 12 residues. The CDR3 DNA follows: TGTGCCATCAGTAGACTAAACAATGAGCAGTTCTTC. Amino acids: CAISRLNNEQFF.

The chain links TRBV12-5 to TRBJ2-2, with 10 bases aligning to TRBD1. The trim removed 6 bases at V and 3 bases at J, leaving 4 bases unmatched. This CDR3 has 15 residues. Germline V lookup: CDR1 LGHNT, CDR2 FRNRAP. CDR3 in amino acids: CASGTGGLDTGELFF. CDR3 sequence (DNA): TGTGCTAGTGGGACAGGGGGCCTGGACACCGGGGAGCTGTTTTTT.

The chain couples TRBV28 to TRBJ2-6, with 7 bases lining up with TRBD2. The CDR3 is 16 amino acids. Losses at the gene ends were 7 bases for V and 2 bases for J; bases not matched to a gene: 8. The germline gives CDR1 MDHEN, CDR2 SYDVKM. CDR3: CASTRAGPAGANVLTF. The CDR3 nucleotides read TGTGCCAGCACCCGAGCGGGGCCTGCTGGGGCCAACGTCCTGACTTTC.

This clone appeared a single time. The CDR3, as DNA: TGTGCCATCAAGGGACAGGGGAGTAATACGAATGGCTACACCTTC. Encoded protein: CAIKGQGSNTNGYTF. This chain joins TRBV10-3 and TRBJ1-2, with 10 bases identical to TRBD1. The trim removed 7 bases at V and 6 bases at J, leaving 11 bases unmatched. The CDR3 totals 15 residues. CDR1 is ENHRY and CDR2 is SYGVKD in the germline V gene.

J is TRBJ1-2 and V is TRBV18, with D unresolved. This CDR3 contains 17 residues. Deletions cut 3 bases from V and 1 base from J, with 18 bases between. From germline, CDR1 is KGHSH and CDR2 LQKENI. CDR3: CASSPLQTQAFNYGYTF. The DNA for the CDR3 is TGTGCCAGCTCACCGTTACAGACCCAGGCGTTTAACTATGGCTACACCTTC.

This clone has only a few counts. V usage is TRBV2 and J usage is TRBJ2-1, with 14 bases that match TRBD2. CDR3 length: 22 residues. Germline assignment: CDR1 SNHLY and CDR2 FYNNEI. V lost 9 bases to trimming and J lost 0 bases; unmatched junction nucleotides: 22. The CDR3 coding sequence is TGTGCCAGTACCGACAGGGGACGACTAGCGGGAGGGCCGGGGGGCTCCTACAATGAGCAGTTCTTC. Its protein is CASTDRGRLAGGPGGSYNEQFF.

The genes are TRBV2 and TRBJ2-7, with TRBD2 matching 10 bases. The J segment lost 2 bases and the V segment lost 2 bases, leaving 18 bases of the junction unmatched. The V gene's germline CDR1 is SNHLY and CDR2 FYNNEI. CDR3 length: 20 amino acids. As DNA, the CDR3 is TGTGCCAGCAGTGAAAAGGGACAGAAAAAAGTAGCGGGAGGTCCCTACGAGCAGTACTTC. It translates to CASSEKGQKKVAGGPYEQYF. The variable domain in full, with the rest retrieved from reference TRBV2 and TRBJ2-7, is EPEVTQTPSHQVTQMGQEVILRCVPISNHLYFYWYRQILGQKVEFLVSFYNNEISEKSEIFDDQFSVERPDGSNFTLKIRSTKLEDSAMYFCASSEKGQKKVAGGPYEQYFGPGTRLTVT.